This TCR beta chain was retrieved from a study of blood T cells in healthy people across ages. In the case of this clonotype: As yet, its antigen is unknown.

CDR3 length: 16 residues. V was shortened by 2 bases and J by 1 base, with 12 bases between the two germline ends. CDR1 and CDR2 from the germline V gene are SGHTA and FQGNSA. Isolating PBMCs gave at least 6.5 million of these cells per sample. The second PCR ran about 6 to 12 cycles with a sample-barcoded 5' primer and J-beta primers. Each sample provided no less than 2.5 million CDR3-containing paired-end reads. TCRdb recomputed calls from the 5' RACE reads with MiXCR, one row per CDR3 protein. This repertoire shows 600,000 to 1,000,000 distinct CDR3 sequences, 20% to 30% found once; its top ten account for under 4.5%. Notes on the study in general: There was no known CMV status for donors, so expanded clonotype changes were possibly confounded.

This same sample was also part of a study on T cells of mothers and their children. This second study says: Versus unrelated pairs, overlap was slightly higher in related mother-child pairs, without reaching significance.

The V call is TRBV7-2, the J call TRBJ2-4; a possible D gene is TRBD2 (5 bases). Input material: blood. This TCR derives from a boy aged 5-17 years in good health. The CDR3 reads CASSLIPRAAKNIQYF. DNA of the CDR3: TGTGCCAGCAGCTTAATTCCGAGGGCGGCCAAAAACATTCAGTACTTC.